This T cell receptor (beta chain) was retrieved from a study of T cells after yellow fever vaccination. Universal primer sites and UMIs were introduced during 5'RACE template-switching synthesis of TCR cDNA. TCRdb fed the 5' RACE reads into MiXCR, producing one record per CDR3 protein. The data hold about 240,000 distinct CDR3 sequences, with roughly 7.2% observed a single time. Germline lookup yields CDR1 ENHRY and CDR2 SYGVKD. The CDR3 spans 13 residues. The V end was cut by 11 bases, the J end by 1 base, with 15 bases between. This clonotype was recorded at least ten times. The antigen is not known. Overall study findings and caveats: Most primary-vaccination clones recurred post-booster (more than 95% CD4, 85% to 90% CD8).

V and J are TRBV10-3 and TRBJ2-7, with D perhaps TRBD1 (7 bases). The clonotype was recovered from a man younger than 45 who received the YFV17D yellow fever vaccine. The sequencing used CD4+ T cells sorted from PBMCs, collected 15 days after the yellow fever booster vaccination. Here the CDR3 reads CAGGDSPSYEQYF. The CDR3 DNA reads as TGTGCCGGAGGGGACAGCCCTTCCTACGAGCAGTACTTC.